These 15 T cell receptor beta chains were sequenced from one sample in a study of blood T cell repertoires in COVID-19. Profiling relied on immunoSEQ multiplex PCR, and the TCRdb table lists in-frame clones only, not all of them. The sample holds 140,000 or so clones, approximately 88% seen once. What was sequenced was peripheral blood. The receptor source for this set is a human donor in a cohort sampled during active COVID-19.

The chain has TRBV12-3 or TRBV12-4 and TRBJ2-1; 13 nucleotides match TRBD2. The CDR3 consists of 13 residues. With V trimmed by 5 bases and J by 15 bases, 7 bases remained unmatched. CDR3 sequence reads: CASSKTSGGAGFF. CDR3 nucleotides: TGTGCCAGCAGTAAAACTAGCGGGGGGGCCGGGTTCTTC.

This chain uses TRBV6-4 with TRBJ2-3; 8 nucleotides line up with TRBD1. V gave up 4 bases and J gave up 1 base; unmatched junction bases: 4. The CDR3 is made up of 15 amino acids. Looked up from germline, CDR1 is MRHNA and CDR2 is SNTAGT. CDR3 region: CASSVEGQGTDTQYF. CDR3 nucleotide sequence: TGTGCCAGCAGTGTGGAGGGACAGGGCACAGATACGCAGTATTTT.

This clone was picked up one time. The gene calls are TRBV4-2 and TRBJ2-7; D might be TRBD1 (5 bases). Between the trimmed V and J ends, which lost 0 bases and 7 bases, there was a span of 10 bases. The CDR3 length is 13 residues. Germline CDR1 and CDR2: LGHNA and YNFKEQ. The DNA of the CDR3 is TGTGCCAGCAGCCAAGATAAGGGGTTGGAGCAGTACTTC. Its protein product is CASSQDKGLEQYF.

This chain links TRBV28 with TRBJ2-7, with 11 bases lining up with TRBD2. Unmatched junction bases numbered 9, after V lost 4 bases and J lost 1 base. The CDR3 sequence is 17 residues long. The germline V gene has CDR1 MDHEN and CDR2 SYDVKM. DNA for the CDR3: TGTGCCAGCAGTTCGGGACTAGCGGAAATGAGGTCCTACGAGCAGTACGTC. It translates to CASSSGLAEMRSYEQYV.

The chain couples TRBV19 to TRBJ2-7, with D tentatively TRBD1 (6 bases). V lost 11 bases and J lost 7, with 18 bases in between. The CDR3 runs 12 residues. The germline V gene encodes CDR1 LNHDA and CDR2 SQIVND (reference sequence). This CDR3 reads CAALRQVREQYV. CDR3 sequence (DNA): TGTGCCGCTTTGAGACAGGTCAGGGAGCAGTACGTC.

This chain joins TRBV20-1 and TRBJ1-4; D perhaps matches TRBD1 (6 bases). Trimming shortened V by 3 bases and J by 5 bases, and 10 bases separated the two germline ends. The CDR3 length is 13 residues. Germline CDR1 DFQATT, CDR2 SNEGSKA (reference sequence). The CDR3 DNA sequence: TGCAGTGCTAGTGGACAGATGAATGAAAAACTGTTTTTT. It translates to CSASGQMNEKLFF.

V usage is TRBV7-8 and J usage is TRBJ2-1, with 9 nucleotides matching TRBD2. The CDR3 contains 18 residues. The junction had 19 bases not matched to a gene; V was cut back by 6 bases and J by 7 bases. The germline CDR1 and CDR2 sequences are SGHVS and FQNEAQ. The CDR3 sequence is CASRNGAGGGGARNEQFF. The DNA for the CDR3 is TGTGCCAGCAGGAACGGAGCCGGGGGCGGGGGGGCCAGGAATGAGCAGTTCTTC.

This clone occurred a few times. V and J are TRBV28 and TRBJ1-5; D unresolved. Trimming pared 1 base from V and 7 bases from J, leaving 8 bases between. The CDR3 sequence is 13 residues long. Germline lookup yields CDR1 MDHEN and CDR2 SYDVKM. Here the CDR3 DNA reads TGTGCCAGCAGTTTATCAGGTAACCAGCCCCAGCATTTT. The encoded protein is CASSLSGNQPQHF.

CDR3 in amino acids: CASSPGTINTDTQYF. For the CDR3, the DNA is TGTGCCAGCTCACCGGGGACAATAAACACAGATACGCAGTATTTT. This chain links TRBV18 with TRBJ2-3; D perhaps matches TRBD1 (6 bases). Trimming took 3 bases from V and 2 from J, leaving 12 bases between them. Per the germline V gene, CDR1 is KGHSH and CDR2 is LQKENI. The CDR3 consists of 15 residues.

The chain uses TRBV5-1 and TRBJ1-1; tentative D call: TRBD1 (6 bases). The V end was cut by 0 bases, the J end by 4 bases, with 13 bases between. This CDR3 has 15 residues. Germline assignment: CDR1 SGHRS and CDR2 YFSETQ. This CDR3 reads CASSLERGFGTEAFF. The CDR3, as DNA: TGCGCCAGCAGCTTGGAGAGGGGGTTTGGCACTGAAGCTTTCTTT.

This chain connects TRBV16 to TRBJ2-3; TRBD2 is a possible D gene (6 bases). CDR1 and CDR2 (germline): KGHSY, FQNENV. V dropped 7 bases and J dropped 1 base, with 15 bases sitting between them. The CDR3 totals 15 residues. CDR3 coding DNA: TGTGCCAGCACAAAGGTGGCTAGCGGCACAGATACGCAGTATTTT. Its translation is CASTKVASGTDTQYF.

Concerning this clone itself: At the DNA level, this CDR3 is encoded by other sequences in the same sample as well. The V and J genes are TRBV4-2 and TRBJ2-3, with 10 bases that match TRBD2. Unmatched junction bases numbered 6, after V lost 3 bases and J lost 3 bases. CDR1 is LGHNA, CDR2 YNFKEQ, per germline. There are 16 residues in the CDR3. This CDR3 is CASSQGSGGGTDTQYF. The DNA of the CDR3 is TGTGCCAGCAGCCAGGGCAGCGGGGGGGGGACAGATACGCAGTATTTT.

This chain connects TRBV10-3 to TRBJ1-6; D is perhaps TRBD1 (6 bases). Germline assignment: CDR1 ENHRY and CDR2 SYGVKD. The CDR3 spans 21 residues. Trimming took off 5 bases at V and 9 bases at J, with 35 bases between the two ends. The DNA of the CDR3 is TGTGCCATCAGTTCAAACAGTGGGACAAATGTCAAGGGCGCTCAACGTTCACCCCTCCACTTT. It translates to CAISSNSGTNVKGAQRSPLHF.

This chain's CDR3 is CASNFQREGQGLFF. CDR3 DNA: TGTGCCAGCAATTTCCAGCGGGAGGGGCAAGGGCTGTTTTTT. The V call is TRBV2, the J call TRBJ2-2; 10 bases agree with TRBD2. CDR1 is SNHLY, CDR2 FYNNEI, per germline. V lost 7 bases, J lost 13 bases, and 12 bases stayed unmatched. The length of the CDR3 is 14 residues.

The V gene is TRBV28, the J gene TRBJ2-7, with D possibly matching TRBD1 (5 bases). Trimming stripped 10 bases from V and 2 bases from J, with 15 bases between. This CDR3 is built from 13 residues. Germline CDR1 and CDR2: MDHEN and SYDVKM. The CDR3 loop is CAIPGRSAYEQYF. CDR3 nucleotides: TGTGCCATCCCAGGGCGTTCCGCCTACGAGCAGTACTTC.